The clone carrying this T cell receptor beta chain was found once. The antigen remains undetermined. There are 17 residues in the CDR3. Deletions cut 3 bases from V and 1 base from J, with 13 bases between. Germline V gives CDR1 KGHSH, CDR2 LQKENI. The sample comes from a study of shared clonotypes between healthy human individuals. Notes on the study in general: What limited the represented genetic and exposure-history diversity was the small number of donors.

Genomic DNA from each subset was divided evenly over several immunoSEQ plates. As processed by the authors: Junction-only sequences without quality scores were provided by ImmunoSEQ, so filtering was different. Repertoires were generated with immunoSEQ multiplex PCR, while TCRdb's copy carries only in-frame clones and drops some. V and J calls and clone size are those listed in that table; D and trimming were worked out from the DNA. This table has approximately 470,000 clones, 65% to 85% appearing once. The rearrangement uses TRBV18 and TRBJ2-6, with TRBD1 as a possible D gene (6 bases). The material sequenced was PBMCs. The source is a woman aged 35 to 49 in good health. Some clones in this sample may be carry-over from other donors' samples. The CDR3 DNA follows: TGTGCCAGCTCACCCAGGGGCTTTGAATCTGGGGCCAACGTCCTGACTTTC. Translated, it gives CASSPRGFESGANVLTF. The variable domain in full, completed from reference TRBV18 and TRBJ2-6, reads NAGVMQNPRHLVRRRGQEARLRCSPMKGHSHVYWYRQLPEEGLKFMVYLQKENIIDESGMPKERFSAEFPKEGPSILRIQQVVRGDSAAYFCASSPRGFESGANVLTFGAGSRLTVL.